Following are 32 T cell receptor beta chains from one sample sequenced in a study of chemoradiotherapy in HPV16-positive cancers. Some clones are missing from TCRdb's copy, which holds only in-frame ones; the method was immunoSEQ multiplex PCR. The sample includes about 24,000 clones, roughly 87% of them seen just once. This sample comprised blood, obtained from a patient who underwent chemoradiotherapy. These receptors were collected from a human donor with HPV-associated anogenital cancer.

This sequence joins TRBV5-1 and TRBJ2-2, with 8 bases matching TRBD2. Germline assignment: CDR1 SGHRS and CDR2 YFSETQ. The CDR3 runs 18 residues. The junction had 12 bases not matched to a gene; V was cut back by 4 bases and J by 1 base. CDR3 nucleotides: TGCGCCAGCAGCCCCCGGGGGGCGGGGGGTCTGAACACCGGGGAGCTGTTTTTT. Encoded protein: CASSPRGAGGLNTGELFF.

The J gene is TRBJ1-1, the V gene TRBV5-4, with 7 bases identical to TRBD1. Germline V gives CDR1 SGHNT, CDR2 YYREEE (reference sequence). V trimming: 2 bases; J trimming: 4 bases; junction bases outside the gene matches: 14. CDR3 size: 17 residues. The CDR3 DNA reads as TGTGCCAGCAGCTTAGGTCGAGGGGGCGCTGGGGGCACTGAAGCTTTCTTT. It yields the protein CASSLGRGGAGGTEAFF.

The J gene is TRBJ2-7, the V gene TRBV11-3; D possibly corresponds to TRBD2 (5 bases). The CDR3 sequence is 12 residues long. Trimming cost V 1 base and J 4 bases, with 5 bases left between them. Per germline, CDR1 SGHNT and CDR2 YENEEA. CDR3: CASSLAGYEQYF. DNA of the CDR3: TGTGCCAGCAGCTTAGCGGGATACGAGCAGTACTTC.

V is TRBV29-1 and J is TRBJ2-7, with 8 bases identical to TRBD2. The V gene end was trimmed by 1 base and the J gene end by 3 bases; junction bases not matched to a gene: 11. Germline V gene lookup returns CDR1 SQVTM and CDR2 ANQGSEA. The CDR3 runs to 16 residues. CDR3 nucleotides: TGCAGCGTTGAAGGCGAGTCGGGAGGGACCATCTACGAGCAGTACTTC. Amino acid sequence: CSVEGESGGTIYEQYF.

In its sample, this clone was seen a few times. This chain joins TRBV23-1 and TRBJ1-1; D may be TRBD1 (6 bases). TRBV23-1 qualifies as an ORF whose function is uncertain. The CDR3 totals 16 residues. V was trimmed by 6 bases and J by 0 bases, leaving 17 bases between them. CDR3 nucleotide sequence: TGCGCCAGCAGCCCCCCGAGCCGGGACATGAACACTGAAGCTTTCTTT. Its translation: CASSPPSRDMNTEAFF.

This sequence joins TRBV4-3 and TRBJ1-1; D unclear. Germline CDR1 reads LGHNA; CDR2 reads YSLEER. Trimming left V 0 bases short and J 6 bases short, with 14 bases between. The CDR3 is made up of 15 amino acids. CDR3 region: CASSQDGRMGAEAFF. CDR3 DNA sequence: TGCGCCAGCAGCCAAGACGGCAGGATGGGCGCTGAAGCTTTCTTT.

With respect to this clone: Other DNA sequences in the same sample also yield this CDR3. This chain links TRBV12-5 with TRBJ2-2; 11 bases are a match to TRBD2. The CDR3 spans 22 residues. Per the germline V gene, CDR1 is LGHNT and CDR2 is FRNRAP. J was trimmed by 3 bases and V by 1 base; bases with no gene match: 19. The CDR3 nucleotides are TGTGCTAGTGGTTTGGCCGTCCGGGACAGAATAGCGGGGGGGCGAGACACCGGGGAGCTGTTTTTT. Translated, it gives CASGLAVRDRIAGGRDTGELFF.

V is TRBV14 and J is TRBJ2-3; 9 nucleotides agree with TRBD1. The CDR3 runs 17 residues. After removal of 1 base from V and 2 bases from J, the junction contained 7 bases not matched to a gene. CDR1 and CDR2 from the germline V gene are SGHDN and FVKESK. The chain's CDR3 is CASSQVRDRAPTDTQYF. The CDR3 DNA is TGTGCCAGCAGCCAAGTCCGGGACAGGGCCCCCACAGATACGCAGTATTTT.

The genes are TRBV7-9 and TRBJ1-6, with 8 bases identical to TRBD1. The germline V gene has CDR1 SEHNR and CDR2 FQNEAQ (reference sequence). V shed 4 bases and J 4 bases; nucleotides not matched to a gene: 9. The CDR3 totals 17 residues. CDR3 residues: CASSSDRGRPYNSPLHF. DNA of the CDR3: TGTGCCAGCAGCTCCGACAGGGGACGGCCATATAATTCACCCCTCCACTTT.

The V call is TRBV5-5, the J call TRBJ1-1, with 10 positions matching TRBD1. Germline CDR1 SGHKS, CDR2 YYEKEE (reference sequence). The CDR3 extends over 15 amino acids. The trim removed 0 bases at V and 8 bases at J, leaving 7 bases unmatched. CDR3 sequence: CASSLAVPGQGEAFF. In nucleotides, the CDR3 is TGTGCCAGCAGCTTGGCCGTCCCGGGACAGGGGGAAGCTTTCTTT. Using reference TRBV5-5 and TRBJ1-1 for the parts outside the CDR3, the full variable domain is DAGVTQSPTHLIKTRGQQVTLRCSPISGHKSVSWYQQVLGQGPQFIFQYYEKEERGRGNFPDRFSARQFPNYSSELNVNALLLGDSALYLCASSLAVPGQGEAFFGQGTRLTVV.

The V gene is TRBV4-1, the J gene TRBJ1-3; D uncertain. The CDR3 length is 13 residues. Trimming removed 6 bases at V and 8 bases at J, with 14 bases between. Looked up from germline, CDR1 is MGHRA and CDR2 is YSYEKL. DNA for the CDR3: TGCGCCAGCAGTCTTGAACCGGTGGACACCATATATTTT. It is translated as CASSLEPVDTIYF.

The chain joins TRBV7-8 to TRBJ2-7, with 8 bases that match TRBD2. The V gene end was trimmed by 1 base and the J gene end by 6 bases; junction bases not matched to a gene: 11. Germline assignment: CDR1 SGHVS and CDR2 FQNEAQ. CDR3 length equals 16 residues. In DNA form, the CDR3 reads TGTGCCAGCAGCTTAGGATCGGGGGGGGGCCCCTCCGAGCAGTACTTC. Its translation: CASSLGSGGGPSEQYF.

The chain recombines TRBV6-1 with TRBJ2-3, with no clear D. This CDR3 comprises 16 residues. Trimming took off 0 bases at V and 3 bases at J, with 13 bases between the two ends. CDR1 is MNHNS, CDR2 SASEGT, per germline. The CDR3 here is CASSEASGVNTDTQYF. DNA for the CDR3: TGTGCCAGCAGTGAAGCTTCTGGGGTTAATACAGATACGCAGTATTTT.

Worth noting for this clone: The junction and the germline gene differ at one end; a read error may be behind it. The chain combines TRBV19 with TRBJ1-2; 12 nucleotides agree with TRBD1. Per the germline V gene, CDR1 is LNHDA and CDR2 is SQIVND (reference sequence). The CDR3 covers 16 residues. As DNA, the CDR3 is TGTGCCAGTATGAGGGACAGGGGGCCCTCTAACTATGACTACACCTTC. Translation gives CASMRDRGPSNYDYTF.

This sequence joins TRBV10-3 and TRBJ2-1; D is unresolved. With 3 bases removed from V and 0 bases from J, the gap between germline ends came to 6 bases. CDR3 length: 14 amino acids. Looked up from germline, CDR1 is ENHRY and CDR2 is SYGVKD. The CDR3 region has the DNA TGTGCCATCAGTGACACGGGCTCCTACAATGAGCAGTTCTTC. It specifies CAISDTGSYNEQFF.

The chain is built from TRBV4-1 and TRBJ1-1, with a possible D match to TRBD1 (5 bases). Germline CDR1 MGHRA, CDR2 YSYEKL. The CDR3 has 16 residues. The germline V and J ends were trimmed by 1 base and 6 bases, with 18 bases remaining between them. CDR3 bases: TGCGCCAGCAGCCAAGGGGGGTACACAACGGAGGCTGAAGCTTTCTTT. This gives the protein CASSQGGYTTEAEAFF.

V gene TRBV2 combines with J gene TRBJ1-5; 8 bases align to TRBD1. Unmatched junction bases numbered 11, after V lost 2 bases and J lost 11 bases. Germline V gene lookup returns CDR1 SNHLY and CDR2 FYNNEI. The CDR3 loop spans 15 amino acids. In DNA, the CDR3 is TGTGCCAGCAGTGAAAGGGGACAGGTATCCTTCACCCAGCATTTT. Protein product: CASSERGQVSFTQHF.

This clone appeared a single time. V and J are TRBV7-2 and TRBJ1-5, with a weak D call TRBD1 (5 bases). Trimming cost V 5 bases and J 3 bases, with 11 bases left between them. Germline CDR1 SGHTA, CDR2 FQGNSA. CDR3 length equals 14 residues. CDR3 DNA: TGTGCCAGCAGCCAGGGACGGAACAATCAGCCCCAGCATTTT. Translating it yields CASSQGRNNQPQHF.

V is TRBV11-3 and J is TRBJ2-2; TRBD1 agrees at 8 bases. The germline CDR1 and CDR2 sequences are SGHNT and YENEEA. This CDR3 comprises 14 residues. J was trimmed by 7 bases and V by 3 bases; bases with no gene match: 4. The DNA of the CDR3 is TGTGCCAGCAGCTTCCAGGGGGCGGACGGGGAGCTGTTTTTT. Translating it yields CASSFQGADGELFF.

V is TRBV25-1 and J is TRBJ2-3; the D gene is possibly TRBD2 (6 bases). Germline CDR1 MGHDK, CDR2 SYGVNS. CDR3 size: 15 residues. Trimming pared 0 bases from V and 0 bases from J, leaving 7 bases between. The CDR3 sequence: CASSEYSGSTDTQYF. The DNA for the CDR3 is TGTGCCAGCAGTGAATACAGCGGGAGCACAGATACGCAGTATTTT. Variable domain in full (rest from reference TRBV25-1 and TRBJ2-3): EADIYQTPRYLVIGTGKKITLECSQTMGHDKMYWYQQDPGMELHLIHYSYGVNSTEKGDLSSESTVSRIRTEHFPLTLESARPSHTSQYLCASSEYSGSTDTQYFGPGTRLTVL.

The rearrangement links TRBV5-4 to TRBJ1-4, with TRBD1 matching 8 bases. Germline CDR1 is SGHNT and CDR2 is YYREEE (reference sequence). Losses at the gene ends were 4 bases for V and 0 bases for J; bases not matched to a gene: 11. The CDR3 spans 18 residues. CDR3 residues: CASSPRTGRVATNEKLFF. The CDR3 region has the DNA TGTGCCAGCAGCCCCCGGACAGGGAGGGTTGCAACTAATGAAAAACTGTTTTTT.

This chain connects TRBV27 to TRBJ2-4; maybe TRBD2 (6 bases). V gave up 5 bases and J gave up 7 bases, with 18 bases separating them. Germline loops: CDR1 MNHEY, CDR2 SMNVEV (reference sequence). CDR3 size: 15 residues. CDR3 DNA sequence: TGTGCCAGCAGTGGTCCCGGGACTCGAGGGAACATTCAGTACTTC. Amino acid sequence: CASSGPGTRGNIQYF.

In DNA, the CDR3 is TGCGCCAGCAGCCAAGCGTCAGGGGGCCTCCTTTATGGCTACACCTTC. Encoded protein: CASSQASGGLLYGYTF. The V call is TRBV4-1, the J call TRBJ1-2; 8 nucleotides line up with TRBD1. V lost 1 base and J lost 5; bases outside the gene matches: 9. The CDR3 spans 16 residues. Germline V gene sequence: CDR1 MGHRA, CDR2 YSYEKL.

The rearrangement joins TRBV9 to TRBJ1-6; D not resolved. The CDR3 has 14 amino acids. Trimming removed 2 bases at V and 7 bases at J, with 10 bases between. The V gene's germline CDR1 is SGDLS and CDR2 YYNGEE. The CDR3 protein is CASSVEQGNSPLHF. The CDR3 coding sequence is TGTGCCAGCAGCGTCGAACAAGGGAATTCACCCCTCCACTTT.

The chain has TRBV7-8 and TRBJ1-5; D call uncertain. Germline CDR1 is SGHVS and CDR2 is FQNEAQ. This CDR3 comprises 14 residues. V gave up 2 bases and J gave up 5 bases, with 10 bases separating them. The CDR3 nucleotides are TGTGCCAGCAGCTTAAGTCCCGGATATCAGCCCCAGCATTTT. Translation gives CASSLSPGYQPQHF.

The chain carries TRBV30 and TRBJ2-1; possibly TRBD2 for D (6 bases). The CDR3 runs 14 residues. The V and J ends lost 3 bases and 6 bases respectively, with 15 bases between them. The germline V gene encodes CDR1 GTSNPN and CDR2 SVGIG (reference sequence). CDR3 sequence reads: CAWSPQAGFNEQFF. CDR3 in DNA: TGTGCCTGGAGCCCCCAGGCGGGATTCAATGAGCAGTTCTTC. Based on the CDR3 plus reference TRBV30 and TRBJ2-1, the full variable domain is SQTIHQWPATLVQPVGSPLSLECTVEGTSNPNLYWYRQAAGRGLQLLFYSVGIGQISSEVPQNLSASRPQDRQFILSSKKLLLSDSGFYLCAWSPQAGFNEQFFGPGTRLTVL.

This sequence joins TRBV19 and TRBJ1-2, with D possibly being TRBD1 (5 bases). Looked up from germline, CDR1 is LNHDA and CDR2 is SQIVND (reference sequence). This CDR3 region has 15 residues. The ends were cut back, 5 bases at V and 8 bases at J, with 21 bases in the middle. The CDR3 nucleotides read TGTGCCAGTAGTGCCACAGGAGATGGTGGCAGCGGCTACACCTTC. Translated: CASSATGDGGSGYTF.

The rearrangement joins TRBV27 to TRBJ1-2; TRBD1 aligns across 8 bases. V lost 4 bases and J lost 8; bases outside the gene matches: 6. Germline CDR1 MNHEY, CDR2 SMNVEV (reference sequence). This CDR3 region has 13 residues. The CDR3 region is CASSSDRAKGYTF. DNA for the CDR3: TGTGCCAGCAGTTCGGACAGGGCGAAAGGCTACACCTTC.

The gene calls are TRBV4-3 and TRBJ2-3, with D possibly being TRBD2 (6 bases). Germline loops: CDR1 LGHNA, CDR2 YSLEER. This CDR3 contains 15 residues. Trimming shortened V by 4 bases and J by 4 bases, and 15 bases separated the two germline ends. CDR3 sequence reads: CASSPSPGTPDTQYF. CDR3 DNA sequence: TGCGCCAGCAGCCCGTCACCAGGGACTCCAGATACGCAGTATTTT.

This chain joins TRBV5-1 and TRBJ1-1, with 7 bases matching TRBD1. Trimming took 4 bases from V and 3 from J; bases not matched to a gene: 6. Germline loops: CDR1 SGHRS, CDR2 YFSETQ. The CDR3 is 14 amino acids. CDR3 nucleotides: TGCGCCAGCAGCAGAAAAGGGACAGACACTGAAGCTTTCTTT. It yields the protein CASSRKGTDTEAFF.

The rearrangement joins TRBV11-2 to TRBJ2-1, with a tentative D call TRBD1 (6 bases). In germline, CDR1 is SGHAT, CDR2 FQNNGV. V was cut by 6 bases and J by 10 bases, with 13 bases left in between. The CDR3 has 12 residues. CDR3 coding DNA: TGTGCCAGCAGTCTAGGGACACCCGAGCAGTTCTTC. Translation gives CASSLGTPEQFF.

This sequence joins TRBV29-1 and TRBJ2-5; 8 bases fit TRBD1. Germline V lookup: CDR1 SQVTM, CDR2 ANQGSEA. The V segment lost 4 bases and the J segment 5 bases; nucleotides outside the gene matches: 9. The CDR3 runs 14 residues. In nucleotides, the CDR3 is TGCAGCGTTGTAGGGCAGGGGGCCGTGGAGACCCAGTACTTC. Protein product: CSVVGQGAVETQYF.